This T cell receptor (beta chain) is drawn from a study of identical twins. Study findings and constraints: Researchers caution that invariant MAIT and iNKT cells could partly confound zero-insertion analyses.

On this clonotype itself: The antigen remains undetermined.

Template switching introduced a universal primer site, and the cDNA bore unique molecular identifiers. MiXCR was run by TCRdb on the 5' RACE reads, yielding one entry per CDR3 protein. This sample has hundreds of thousands of distinct CDR3 sequences, with around a sixth found just once. The germline V gene encodes CDR1 ENHRY and CDR2 SYGVKD. This CDR3 has 14 residues. V gave up 10 bases and J gave up 2 bases, with 12 bases separating them. The data also belong to a second study, concerning T cells expressing NK-cell markers.

The sequence was obtained from a woman aged 18-29 years in good health. The chain links TRBV10-3 to TRBJ2-6; possible D gene TRBD1, 6 bases. The source material was PBMCs. CDR3 coding DNA: TGTGCCACCGATACAGGGCCTGGGGCCAACGTCCTGACTTTC. It encodes CATDTGPGANVLTF.